Below, 2 T cell receptor beta chains from the same sample are listed, as sequenced in a study of human T cells and chemical hapten exposure. TCRdb reprocessed the RACE reads via MiXCR and lists one record per CDR3 protein. This table has tens of thousands of distinct CDR3 sequences, 7.5% to 10% appearing once. The time point: patch test 1, 2 weeks after DPC sensitization. Described treatment: therapeutic diphenylcyclopropenone sensitization with weekly scalp DPC. The sequences come from whole blood, collected in connection with sensitization to the hapten diphenylcyclopropenone (DPC). Receptors were obtained from a middle-aged woman with alopecia areata. Some clones in this sample may be carry-over from other donors' samples.

Ten or more counts support this clonotype. The chain links TRBV11-2 to TRBJ1-6; D not resolved. The CDR3 consists of 12 residues. Germline assignment: CDR1 SGHAT and CDR2 FQNNGV. The V end lost 5 bases, the J end lost 11 bases, and 10 bases lay between the germline ends. CDR3 sequence reads: CASSRASPPLHF. The CDR3 coding sequence is TGTGCCAGCAGCAGGGCAAGCCCACCCCTCCACTTT.

This clonotype was seen a handful of times. The rearrangement joins TRBV5-1 to TRBJ2-1, with D possibly being TRBD2 (7 bases). CDR3 length equals 16 residues. Germline CDR1 and CDR2: SGHRS and YFSETQ. V was shortened by 0 bases and J by 0 bases, with 10 bases between the two germline ends. The CDR3 DNA sequence: TGCGCCAGCAGCTTGGCGGGGGGCACCTCCTACAATGAGCAGTTCTTC. This sequence encodes CASSLAGGTSYNEQFF.